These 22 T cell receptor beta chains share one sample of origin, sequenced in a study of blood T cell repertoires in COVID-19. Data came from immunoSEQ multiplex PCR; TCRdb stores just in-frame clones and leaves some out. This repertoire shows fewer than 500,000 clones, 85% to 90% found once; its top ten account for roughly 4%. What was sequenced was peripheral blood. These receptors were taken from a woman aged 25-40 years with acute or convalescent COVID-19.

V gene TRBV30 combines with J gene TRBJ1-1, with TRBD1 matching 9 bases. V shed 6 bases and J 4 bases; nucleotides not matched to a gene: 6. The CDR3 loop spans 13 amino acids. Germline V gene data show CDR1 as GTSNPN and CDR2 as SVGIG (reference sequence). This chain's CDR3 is CACKSTGGTEAFF. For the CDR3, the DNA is TGTGCCTGCAAATCGACAGGGGGCACTGAAGCTTTCTTT.

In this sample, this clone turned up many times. Here the CDR3 DNA reads TGCAGTGCTAGTGAAGACAGGGACGGGAACTATGGCTACACCTTC. Translated, it gives CSASEDRDGNYGYTF. The V and J genes are TRBV20-1 and TRBJ1-2; 7 positions agree with TRBD1. In germline, CDR1 is DFQATT, CDR2 SNEGSKA (reference sequence). V lost 3 bases to trimming and J lost 2 bases; unmatched junction nucleotides: 9. This CDR3 is built from 15 residues.

As DNA, the CDR3 is TGTGCCAGCAGTGAACAGGCAGGTAGAAGCGAAAAACTGTTTTTT. Protein: CASSEQAGRSEKLFF. V usage is TRBV2 and J usage is TRBJ1-4; D not resolved. V lost 2 bases, J lost 8 bases, and 15 bases lay in between. The CDR3 has 15 amino acids. The germline V gene encodes CDR1 SNHLY and CDR2 FYNNEI. The whole variable domain, filled in from reference TRBV2 and TRBJ1-4, reads EPEVTQTPSHQVTQMGQEVILRCVPISNHLYFYWYRQILGQKVEFLVSFYNNEISEKSEIFDDQFSVERPDGSNFTLKIRSTKLEDSAMYFCASSEQAGRSEKLFFGSGTQLSVL.

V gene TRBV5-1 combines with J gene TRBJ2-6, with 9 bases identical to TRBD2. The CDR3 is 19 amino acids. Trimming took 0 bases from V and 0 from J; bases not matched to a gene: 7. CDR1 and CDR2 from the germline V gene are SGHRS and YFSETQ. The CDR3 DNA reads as TGCGCCAGCAGCTTGGGGAATAGCGGGGGCCACTCTGGGGCCAACGTCCTGACTTTC. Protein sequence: CASSLGNSGGHSGANVLTF.

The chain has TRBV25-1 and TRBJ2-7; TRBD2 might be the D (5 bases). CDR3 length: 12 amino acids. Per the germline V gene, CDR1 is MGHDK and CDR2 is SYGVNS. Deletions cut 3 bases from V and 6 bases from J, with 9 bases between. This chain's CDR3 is CASSDVLGEQYF. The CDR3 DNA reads TGTGCCAGCAGTGATGTACTAGGCGAGCAGTACTTC.

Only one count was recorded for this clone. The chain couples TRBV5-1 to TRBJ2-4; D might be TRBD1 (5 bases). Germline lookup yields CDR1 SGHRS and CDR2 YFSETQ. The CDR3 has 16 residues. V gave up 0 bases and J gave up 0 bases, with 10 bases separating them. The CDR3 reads CASSLGRVEAKNIQYF. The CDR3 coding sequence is TGCGCCAGCAGCTTGGGCAGGGTGGAAGCCAAAAACATTCAGTACTTC.

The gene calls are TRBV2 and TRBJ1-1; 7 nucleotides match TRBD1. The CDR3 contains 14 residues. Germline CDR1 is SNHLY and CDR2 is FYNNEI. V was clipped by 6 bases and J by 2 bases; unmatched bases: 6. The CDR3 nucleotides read TGTGCCAGCAGGACAGGGTGGCGAAACACTGAAGCTTTCTTT. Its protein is CASRTGWRNTEAFF.

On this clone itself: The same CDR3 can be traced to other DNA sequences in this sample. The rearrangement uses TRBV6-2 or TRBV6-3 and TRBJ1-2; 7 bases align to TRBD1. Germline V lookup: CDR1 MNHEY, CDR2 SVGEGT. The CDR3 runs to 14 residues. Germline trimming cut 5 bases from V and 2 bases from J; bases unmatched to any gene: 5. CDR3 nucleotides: TGTGCCAGCAGTGCCGGGACAGCAAACTATGGCTACACCTTC. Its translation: CASSAGTANYGYTF.

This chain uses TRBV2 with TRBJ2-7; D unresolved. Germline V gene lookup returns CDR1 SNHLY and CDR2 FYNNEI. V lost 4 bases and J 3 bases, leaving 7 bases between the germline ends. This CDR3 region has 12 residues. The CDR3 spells CASSGSGYEQYF. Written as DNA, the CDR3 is TGTGCCAGCAGTGGTTCGGGCTACGAGCAGTACTTC.

CDR3 protein: CASSRGLDTQYF. The CDR3 region has the DNA TGTGCCAGCAGTCGGGGATTAGATACGCAGTATTTT. This sequence joins TRBV5-6 and TRBJ2-3; perhaps TRBD2 as D (5 bases). Germline V CDR1 and CDR2: SGHDT, YYEEEE. Trimming pared 5 bases from V and 5 bases from J, leaving 9 bases between. CDR3 length: 12 amino acids.

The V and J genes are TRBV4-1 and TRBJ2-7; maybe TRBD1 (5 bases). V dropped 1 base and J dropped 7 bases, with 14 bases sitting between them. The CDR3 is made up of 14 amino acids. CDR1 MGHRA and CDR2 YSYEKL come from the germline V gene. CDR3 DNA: TGCGCCAGCAGCCAAGTGCTTGGGGCCAGTGAGCAGTACTTC. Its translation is CASSQVLGASEQYF.

CDR3: CATLGPPSTDTQYF. The CDR3 DNA follows: TGTGCCACGTTGGGGCCCCCTAGCACAGATACGCAGTATTTT. The chain is built from TRBV11-2 and TRBJ2-3, with D maybe TRBD1 (5 bases). CDR1 and CDR2 (germline): SGHAT, FQNNGV. V shed 10 bases and J shed 0 bases, with 14 bases lying between them. The CDR3 covers 14 residues.

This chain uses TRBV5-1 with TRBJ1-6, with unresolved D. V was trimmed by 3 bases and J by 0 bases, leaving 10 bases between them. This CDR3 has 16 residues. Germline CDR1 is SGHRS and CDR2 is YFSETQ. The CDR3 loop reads CASSSSVSSYNSPLHF. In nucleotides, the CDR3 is TGCGCCAGCAGCTCTTCGGTGAGCTCCTATAATTCACCCCTCCACTTT. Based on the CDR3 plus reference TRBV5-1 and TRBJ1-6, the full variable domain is KAGVTQTPRYLIKTRGQQVTLSCSPISGHRSVSWYQQTPGQGLQFLFEYFSETQRNKGNFPGRFSGRQFSNSRSEMNVSTLELGDSALYLCASSSSVSSYNSPLHFGNGTRLTVT.

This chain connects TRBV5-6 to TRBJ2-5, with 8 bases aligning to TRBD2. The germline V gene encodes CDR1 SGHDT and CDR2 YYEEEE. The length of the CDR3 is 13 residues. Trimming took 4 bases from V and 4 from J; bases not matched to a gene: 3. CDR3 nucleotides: TGTGCCAGCAGCCGGGGGGGCATAGAGACCCAGTACTTC. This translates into CASSRGGIETQYF.

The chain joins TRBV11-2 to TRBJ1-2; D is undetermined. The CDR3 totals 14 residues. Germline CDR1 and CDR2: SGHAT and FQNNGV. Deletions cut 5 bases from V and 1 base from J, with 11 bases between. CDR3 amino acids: CASSTGANNYGYTF. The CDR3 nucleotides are TGTGCCAGCAGCACGGGAGCTAATAACTATGGCTACACCTTC.

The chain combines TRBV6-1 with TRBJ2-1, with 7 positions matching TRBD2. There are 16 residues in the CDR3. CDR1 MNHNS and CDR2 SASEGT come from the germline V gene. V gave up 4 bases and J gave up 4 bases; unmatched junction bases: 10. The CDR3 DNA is TGTGCCAGCAGTGGTAAGGTTCGGGGGGTTTACAATGAGCAGTTCTTC. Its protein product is CASSGKVRGVYNEQFF.

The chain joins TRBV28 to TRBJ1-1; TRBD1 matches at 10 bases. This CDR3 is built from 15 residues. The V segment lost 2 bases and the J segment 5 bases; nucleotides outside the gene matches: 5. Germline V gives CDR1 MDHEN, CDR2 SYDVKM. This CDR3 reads CASSLGTGVWTEAFF. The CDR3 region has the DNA TGTGCCAGCAGTTTAGGGACAGGGGTTTGGACTGAAGCTTTCTTT.

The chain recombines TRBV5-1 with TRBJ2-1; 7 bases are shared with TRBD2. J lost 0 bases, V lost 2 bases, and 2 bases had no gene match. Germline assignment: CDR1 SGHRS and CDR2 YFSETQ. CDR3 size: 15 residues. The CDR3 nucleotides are TGCGCCAGCAGCTTTACGGGGGGCTCCTACAATGAGCAGTTCTTC. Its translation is CASSFTGGSYNEQFF. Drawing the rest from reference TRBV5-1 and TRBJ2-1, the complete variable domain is KAGVTQTPRYLIKTRGQQVTLSCSPISGHRSVSWYQQTPGQGLQFLFEYFSETQRNKGNFPGRFSGRQFSNSRSEMNVSTLELGDSALYLCASSFTGGSYNEQFFGPGTRLTVL.

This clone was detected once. CDR3: CASNNARQGLGYNSPLHF. DNA for the CDR3: TGTGCCAGTAATAATGCCCGGCAGGGGCTAGGGTATAATTCACCCCTCCACTTT. V is TRBV19 and J is TRBJ1-6; TRBD1 is a possible D gene (6 bases). Germline CDR1 LNHDA, CDR2 SQIVND (reference sequence). Trimming left V 7 bases short and J 4 bases short, with 23 bases between. The CDR3 totals 18 residues.

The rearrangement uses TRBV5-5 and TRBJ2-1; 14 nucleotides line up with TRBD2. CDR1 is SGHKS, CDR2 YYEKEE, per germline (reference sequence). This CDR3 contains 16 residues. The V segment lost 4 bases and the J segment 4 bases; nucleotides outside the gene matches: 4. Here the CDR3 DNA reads TGTGCCAGCAGCGCGGGACTAGCGGGGGTGTACAATGAGCAGTTCTTC. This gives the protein CASSAGLAGVYNEQFF.

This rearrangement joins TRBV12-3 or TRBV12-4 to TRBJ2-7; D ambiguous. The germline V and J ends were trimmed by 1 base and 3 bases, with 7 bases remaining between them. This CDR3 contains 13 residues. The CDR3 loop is CASSLGYYYEQYF. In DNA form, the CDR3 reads TGTGCCAGCAGTTTAGGCTATTACTACGAGCAGTACTTC.

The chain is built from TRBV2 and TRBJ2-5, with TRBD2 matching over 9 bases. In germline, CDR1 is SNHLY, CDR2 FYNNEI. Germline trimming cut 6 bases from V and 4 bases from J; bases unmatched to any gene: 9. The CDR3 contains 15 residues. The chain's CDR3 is CASRFLGGGGETQYF. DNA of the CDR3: TGTGCCAGCAGGTTCCTTGGCGGGGGGGGAGAGACCCAGTACTTC.